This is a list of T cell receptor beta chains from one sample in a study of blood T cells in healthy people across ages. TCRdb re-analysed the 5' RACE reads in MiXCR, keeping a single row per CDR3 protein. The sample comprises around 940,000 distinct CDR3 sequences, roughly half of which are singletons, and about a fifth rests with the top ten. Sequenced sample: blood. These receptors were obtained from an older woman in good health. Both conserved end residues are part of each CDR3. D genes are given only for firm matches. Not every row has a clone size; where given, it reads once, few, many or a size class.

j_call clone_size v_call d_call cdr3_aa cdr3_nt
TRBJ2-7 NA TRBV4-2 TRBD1 CASSQVTGDRDEQYF TGTGCCAGCAGCCAGGTTACAGGGGATCGCGACGAGCAGTACTTC
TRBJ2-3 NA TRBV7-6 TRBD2 CASASGSSTDTQYF TGTGCCAGCGCTAGCGGGAGTAGTACAGATACGCAGTATTTT
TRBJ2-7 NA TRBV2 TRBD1 CASRQTGASYEQYF TGTGCTAGCAGACAGACAGGGGCCTCCTACGAGCAGTACTTC
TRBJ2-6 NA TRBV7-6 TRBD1 CASSLFGTGVSSGANVLTF TGTGCCAGCAGCTTATTTGGGACAGGAGTTTCCTCTGGGGCCAACGTCCTGACTTTC
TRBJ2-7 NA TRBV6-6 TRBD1 CASRDSDSYEQYF TGTGCCAGTAGGGACAGCGACTCCTACGAGCAGTACTTC
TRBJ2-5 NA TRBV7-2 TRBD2 CASSRQTSGRKETQYF TGTGCCAGCAGCCGCCAAACTAGCGGGAGGAAAGAGACCCAGTACTTC
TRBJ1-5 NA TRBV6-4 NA CASLTNQTRTLSNQPQHF TGTGCCAGTTTGACAAACCAAACCCGGACACTTAGCAATCAGCCCCAGCATTTT
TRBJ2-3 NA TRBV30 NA CAWERTSTDTQYF TGTGCCTGGGAGAGGACTAGCACAGATACGCAGTATTTT
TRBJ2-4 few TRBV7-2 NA CASSARTGSGNIQYF TGTGCCAGCAGCGCACGTACAGGGAGCGGAAACATTCAGTACTTC
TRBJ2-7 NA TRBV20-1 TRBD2 CSAEGLAGGSYEQYF TGCAGTGCTGAAGGACTAGCGGGGGGAAGCTACGAGCAGTACTTC
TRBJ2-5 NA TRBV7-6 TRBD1 CASSSPRDGAGGRTQYF TGTGCCAGCAGCTCCCCAAGGGATGGCGCAGGGGGAAGGACCCAGTACTTC
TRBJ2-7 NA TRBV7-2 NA CASSLHSPQVYEQYF TGTGCCAGCAGCTTGCACAGCCCGCAGGTTTACGAGCAGTACTTC
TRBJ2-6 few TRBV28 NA CASSFKGGANVLTF TGTGCCAGCAGTTTCAAGGGCGGGGCCAACGTCCTGACTTTC
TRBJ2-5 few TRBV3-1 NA CASSQAGVETQYF TGTGCCAGCAGCCAAGCAGGGGTCGAGACCCAGTACTTC
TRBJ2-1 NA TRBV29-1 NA CSAQGRNNEQFF TGCAGCGCCCAGGGACGGAACAATGAGCAGTTCTTC
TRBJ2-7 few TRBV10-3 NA CATMGDEQYF TGTGCCACAATGGGCGACGAGCAGTACTTC
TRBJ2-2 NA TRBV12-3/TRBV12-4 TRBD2 CASSQLAAGTGELFF TGTGCCAGCAGTCAACTAGCGGCCGGAACCGGGGAGCTGTTTTTT
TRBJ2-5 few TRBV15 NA CATSRDVAETQYF TGTGCCACCAGCAGAGATGTTGCCGAGACCCAGTACTTC
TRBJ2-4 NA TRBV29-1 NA CSVERGSGNIQYF TGCAGCGTTGAGAGAGGGTCTGGGAACATTCAGTACTTC
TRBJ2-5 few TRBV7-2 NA CASSVGRAGGTQYF TGTGCCAGCAGCGTAGGTCGGGCGGGTGGGACCCAGTACTTC
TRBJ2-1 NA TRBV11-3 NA CASSLGAGIHEQFF TGTGCCAGCAGCTTAGGGGCGGGAATCCATGAGCAGTTCTTC
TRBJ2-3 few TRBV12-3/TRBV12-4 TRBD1 CATRPDRAADTQYF TGTGCCACCCGCCCAGACAGGGCGGCAGATACGCAGTATTTT
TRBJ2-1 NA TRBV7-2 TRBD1 CASSTYLDRAPQETQFF TGTGCCAGCAGCACTTATTTGGACAGGGCCCCCCAAGAGACCCAGTTCTTC
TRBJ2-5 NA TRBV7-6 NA CASSLIVETQYF TGTGCCAGCAGCTTAATCGTAGAGACCCAGTACTTC
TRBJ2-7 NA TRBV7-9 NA CASSLALDWYYEQYF TGTGCCAGCAGCTTAGCCCTAGACTGGTACTACGAGCAGTACTTC
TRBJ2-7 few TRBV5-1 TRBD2 CASRLAGGVYEQYF TGTGCCAGCAGACTAGCGGGAGGAGTCTACGAGCAGTACTTC
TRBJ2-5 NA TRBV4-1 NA CASSFTLRDQETQYF TGCGCCAGCAGCTTCACTCTCCGGGACCAAGAGACCCAGTACTTC
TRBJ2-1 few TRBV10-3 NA CASSEGGGNEQFF TGTGCCAGCAGTGAAGGGGGGGGCAATGAGCAGTTCTTC
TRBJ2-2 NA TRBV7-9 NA CASSLALTTGELFF TGTGCCAGCAGCTTAGCACTAACCACCGGGGAGCTGTTTTTT
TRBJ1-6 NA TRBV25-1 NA CASRQGGSSYNSPLHF TGTGCCAGCAGACAAGGGGGTAGCTCCTATAATTCACCCCTCCACTTT
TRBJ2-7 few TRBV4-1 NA CASSQVVYSYEQYF TGCGCCAGCAGCCAGGTTGTCTACTCCTACGAGCAGTACTTC
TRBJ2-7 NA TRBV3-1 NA CASSQEGIPPYEQYF TGTGCCAGCAGCCAAGAGGGCATTCCCCCCTACGAGCAGTACTTC